These T cell receptor beta chains were read from a single sample in a study of blood T cell repertoires in COVID-19. TCRdb's copy holds only in-frame clones and misses some; the assay was immunoSEQ multiplex PCR. The data show 93,000 or so clones, about 90% seen once. Sequenced material: peripheral blood. The receptors derive from a human donor in a cohort sampled during active COVID-19. Each CDR3 is given with its conserved first and last residue. Each record gives: CDR3 length, V gene, clone size, CDR3 protein. Part of the rows lack a size; the others show once, few, many or a class for expanded clones.

>16|TRBV25-1|NA
CASSDLGQGINEKLFF
>14|TRBV28|NA
CASNRGYSNQPQHF
>11|TRBV28|NA
CASSLQGPPTF
>14|TRBV11-3|NA
CASSFTGGTGELFF
>17|TRBV7-9|NA
CASSTPGLESSYNEQFF
>16|TRBV3-1/TRBV3-2|NA
CASSQEVSGYSYEQYF
>16|TRBV7-3|NA
CASSLTHGTGSHEQFF
>15|TRBV19|NA
CASSLTSSVYNEQFF
>14|TRBV4-1|NA
CASSQGQGWNTIYF
>19|TRBV11-3|NA
CASSPKRAGRNGAGNTIYF
>16|TRBV18|NA
CASSPRTSVNTGELFF
>13|TRBV13|NA
CASSLGTDYGYTF
>15|TRBV6-6|few
CASSYPGLAKYEQYF
>15|TRBV7-9|NA
CASSWDRGHTGELFF
>15|TRBV7-8|NA
CASSSGTGRLSEQYF
>11|TRBV2|NA
CASSVSYEQYF
>16|TRBV7-9|NA
CASSPGVRGLQETQYF
>17|TRBV4-1|NA
CASSQAPSSGNTGELFF
>15|TRBV5-1|NA
CASSLDGYSNQPQHF
>17|TRBV28|NA
CASSLLSDLAGAREQYF
>14|TRBV5-6|NA
CASSQTASGNTIYF
>14|TRBV11-1|NA
CASSLDRSQETQYF
>15|TRBV19|once
CASSINSGSNQPQHF
>14|TRBV6-5|once
CASRDPGSRDTQYF
>14|TRBV18|NA
CASSPHRVQETQYF
>14|TRBV5-4|NA
CASSFGQDTDTQYF
>16|TRBV5-6|NA
CASSSTPDGISYEQYF
>15|TRBV10-3|NA
CAISDVSHGTDTQYF
>14|TRBV6-5|once
CASSYSSQGWEQYF
>14|TRBV30|NA
CAWRGRTSDYGYTF
>15|TRBV28|NA
CASMRGEGGNQPQHF
>14|TRBV7-9|NA
CASSLDAGTYEQYF
>19|TRBV4-1|NA
CASSQVGQGGAYSGNTIYF
>13|TRBV5-4|NA
CASSFVVGHEQYF
>13|TRBV28|NA
CASSHTRQETQYF
>15|TRBV4-1|NA
CASSHGPGTNYGYTF
>13|TRBV29-1|NA
CSVGTSGMNEQFF
>15|TRBV23-1|NA
CASSQVVGRPYEQFF
>16|TRBV6-5|NA
CASSYQGQSDPGELFF
>18|TRBV9|once
CASSGSTSGGPSLYEQYF
>14|TRBV19|NA
CASSILAGVNEQYF
>13|TRBV15|NA
CATSRDQRYEQYF
>13|TRBV2|NA
CASRDISSYEQYF
>13|TRBV29-1|NA
CSVESDRDYEQYF
>14|TRBV24-1|NA
CATSDPGGIDTQYF
>19|TRBV11-3|NA
CASSLGLAGGSTSTDTQYF
>16|TRBV5-6|NA
CASSFLGTGALDTQYF
>15|TRBV6-5|NA
CASSSTSGWNNEQFF
>13|TRBV6-5|NA
CASRGTSAYEQYF
>13|TRBV28|NA
CASWTSLSHEQYF
>13|TRBV19|NA
CASSPPGDNEQFF
>11|TRBV12-3/TRBV12-4|NA
CASSYSNEQFF
>14|TRBV4-1|NA
CASSPGQLTGELFF
>14|TRBV5-1|NA
CASSLSRYQETQYF